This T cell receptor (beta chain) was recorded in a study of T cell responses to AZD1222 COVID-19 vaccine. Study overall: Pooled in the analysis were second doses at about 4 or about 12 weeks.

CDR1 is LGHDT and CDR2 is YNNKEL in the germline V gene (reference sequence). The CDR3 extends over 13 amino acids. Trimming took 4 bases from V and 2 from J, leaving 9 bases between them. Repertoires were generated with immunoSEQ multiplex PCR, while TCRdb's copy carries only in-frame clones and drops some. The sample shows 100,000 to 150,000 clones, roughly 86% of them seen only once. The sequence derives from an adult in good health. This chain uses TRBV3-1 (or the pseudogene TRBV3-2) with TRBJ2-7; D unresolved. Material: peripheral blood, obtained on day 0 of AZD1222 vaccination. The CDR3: CASSLRTAYEQYF. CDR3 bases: TGTGCCAGCAGCCTCCGGACCGCCTACGAGCAGTACTTC.